This T cell receptor (beta chain) was sequenced in a study of blood T cell repertoires in COVID-19. About the research overall: The samples span acute and convalescent COVID-19 from the United States, Italy and Spain. In each case, the material was cDNA or gDNA derived from T cells, B-cell-depleted T cells, or PBMCs.

The germline V gene has CDR1 MDHEN and CDR2 SYDVKM. V lost 4 bases, J lost 4 bases, and 3 bases stayed unmatched. This CDR3 is built from 17 residues. Clones were sequenced by immunoSEQ multiplex PCR, and TCRdb holds only the in-frame ones, with some missing. Of some 320,000 clones in the sample, approximately 89% are singletons; the top ten hold approximately 7.8%. The source of this sequence is a woman aged 45-65 years who had recovered from COVID-19. Sequenced input: peripheral blood. The chain employs TRBV28 and TRBJ2-2; TRBD2 agrees at 16 bases. The CDR3 coding sequence is TGTGCCAGCAGTTCTGGGACTAGCGGGAGGGCCACCGGGGAGCTGTTTTTT. It translates to CASSSGTSGRATGELFF.